This T cell receptor (beta chain) was profiled in a study of control samples from healthy donors and cancer patients. This clone was detected only once. Data came from immunoSEQ multiplex PCR; TCRdb stores just in-frame clones and leaves some out. There are around 250,000 clones in the sample; approximately 80% occur only once, and about an eighth lies in the top ten. CDR3 length: 13 residues. Germline CDR1 is MNHNY and CDR2 is SVGAGI (reference sequence). Deletions cut 2 bases from V and 6 bases from J, with 10 bases between. The chain combines TRBV6-6 with TRBJ1-1, with TRBD1 as a possible D gene (5 bases). The source material was PBMCs. The receptor's source is a woman aged 55-70 years with lung cancer. The CDR3 sequence is CASSYGQGAEAFF. The CDR3 bases are TGTGCCAGCAGTTACGGGCAGGGCGCTGAAGCTTTCTTT.